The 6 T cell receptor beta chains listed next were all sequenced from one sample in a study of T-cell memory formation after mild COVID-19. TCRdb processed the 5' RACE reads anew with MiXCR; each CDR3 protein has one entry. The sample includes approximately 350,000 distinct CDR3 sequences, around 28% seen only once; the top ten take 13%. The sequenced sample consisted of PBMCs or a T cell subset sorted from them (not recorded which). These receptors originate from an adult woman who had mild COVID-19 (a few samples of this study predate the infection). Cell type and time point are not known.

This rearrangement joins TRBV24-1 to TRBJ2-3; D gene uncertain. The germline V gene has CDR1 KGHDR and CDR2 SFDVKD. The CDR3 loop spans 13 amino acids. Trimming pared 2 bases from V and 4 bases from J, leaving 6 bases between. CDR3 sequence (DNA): TGTGCCACCAGTGATTCTAATTCAGATACGCAGTATTTT. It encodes CATSDSNSDTQYF.

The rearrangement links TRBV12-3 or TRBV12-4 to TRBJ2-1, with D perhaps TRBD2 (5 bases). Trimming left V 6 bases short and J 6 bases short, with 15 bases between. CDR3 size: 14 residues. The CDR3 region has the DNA TGTGCCAGCAGCGCCTGGGGAGACTTCAATGAGCAGTTCTTC. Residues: CASSAWGDFNEQFF.

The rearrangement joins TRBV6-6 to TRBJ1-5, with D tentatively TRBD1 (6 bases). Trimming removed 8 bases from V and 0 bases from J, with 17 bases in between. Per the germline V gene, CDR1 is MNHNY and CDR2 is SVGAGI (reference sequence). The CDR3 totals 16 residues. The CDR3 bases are TGTGCCAGCTCCTCTTTCGGGGGCCTTAGCAATCAGCCCCAGCATTTT. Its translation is CASSSFGGLSNQPQHF.

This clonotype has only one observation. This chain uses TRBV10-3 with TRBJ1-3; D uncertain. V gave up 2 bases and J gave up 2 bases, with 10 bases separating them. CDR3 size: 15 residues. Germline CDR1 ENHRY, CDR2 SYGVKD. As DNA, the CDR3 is TGTGCCATCAGTGAGGCCCGGGGAACTGGAAACACCATATATTTT. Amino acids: CAISEARGTGNTIYF.

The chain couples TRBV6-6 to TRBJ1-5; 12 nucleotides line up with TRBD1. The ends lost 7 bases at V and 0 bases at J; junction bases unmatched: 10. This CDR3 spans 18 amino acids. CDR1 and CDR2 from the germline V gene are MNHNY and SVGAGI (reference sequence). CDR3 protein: CASIAGTGGLHSNQPQHF. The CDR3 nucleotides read TGTGCCAGCATCGCCGGGACAGGGGGCCTCCATAGCAATCAGCCCCAGCATTTT.

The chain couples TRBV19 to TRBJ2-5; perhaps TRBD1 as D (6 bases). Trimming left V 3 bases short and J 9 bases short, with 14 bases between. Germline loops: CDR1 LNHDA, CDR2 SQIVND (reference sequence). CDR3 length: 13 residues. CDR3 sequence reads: CASSMSGAPPQYF. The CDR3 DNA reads TGTGCCAGTAGTATGTCAGGGGCCCCCCCCCAGTACTTC.